This TCR beta chain is drawn from a study of beta chain features in type 1 diabetes. The authors reverse transcribed all of the isolated RNA, so sequencing captured expressed TCRB transcripts. TCRdb's copy holds only in-frame clones and misses some; the assay was immunoSEQ multiplex PCR. Of nearly 350,000 clones listed, approximately 8.2% are singletons. This clone was observed a few times. Sorted cells reached over 95% purity in every population. Germline loops: CDR1 MNHEY, CDR2 SVGAGI. The length of the CDR3 is 14 residues. Sequenced material: central memory CD4+ T cells from blood. The chain links TRBV6-5 to TRBJ2-5; D is perhaps TRBD1 or TRBD2 (7 bases each). The end of the DNA aligns better with TRBJ2-7, so the J call may be wrong. This sequence originates from a woman aged 18 to 35 in good health. The CDR3 is CASRSQGTIYEQYF. CDR3 nucleotide sequence: TGTGCCAGCAGATCACAGGGGACTATCTACGAGCAGTACTTC.